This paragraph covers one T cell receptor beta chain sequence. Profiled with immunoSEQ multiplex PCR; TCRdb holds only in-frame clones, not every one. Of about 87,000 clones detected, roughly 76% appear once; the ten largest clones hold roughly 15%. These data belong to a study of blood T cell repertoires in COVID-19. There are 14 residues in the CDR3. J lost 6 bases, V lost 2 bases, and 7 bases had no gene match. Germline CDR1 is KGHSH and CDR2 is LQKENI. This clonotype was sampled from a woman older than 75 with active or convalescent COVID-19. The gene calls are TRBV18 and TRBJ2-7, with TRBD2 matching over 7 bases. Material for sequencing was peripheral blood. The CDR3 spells CASSPTAGRVEQYF. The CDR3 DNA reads TGTGCCAGCTCACCAACCGCGGGGAGGGTCGAGCAGTACTTC.